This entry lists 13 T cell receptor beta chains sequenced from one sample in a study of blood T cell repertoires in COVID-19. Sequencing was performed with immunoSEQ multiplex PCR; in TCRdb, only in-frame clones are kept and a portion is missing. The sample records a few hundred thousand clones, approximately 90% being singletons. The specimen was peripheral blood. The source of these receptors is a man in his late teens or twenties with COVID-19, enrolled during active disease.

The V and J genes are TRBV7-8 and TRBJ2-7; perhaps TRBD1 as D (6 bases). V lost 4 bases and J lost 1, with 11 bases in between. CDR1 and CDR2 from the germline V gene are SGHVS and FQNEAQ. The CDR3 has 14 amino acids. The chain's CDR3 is CASSSSGASYEQYF. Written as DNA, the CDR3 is TGTGCCAGCAGCTCTTCAGGGGCATCCTACGAGCAGTACTTC.

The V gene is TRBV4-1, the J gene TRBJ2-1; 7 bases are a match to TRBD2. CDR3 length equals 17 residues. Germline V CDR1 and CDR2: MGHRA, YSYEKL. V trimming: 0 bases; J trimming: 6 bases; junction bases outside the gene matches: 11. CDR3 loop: CASSQDGAGAPLNEQFF. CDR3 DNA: TGCGCCAGCAGCCAAGATGGGGCGGGAGCCCCCCTCAATGAGCAGTTCTTC.

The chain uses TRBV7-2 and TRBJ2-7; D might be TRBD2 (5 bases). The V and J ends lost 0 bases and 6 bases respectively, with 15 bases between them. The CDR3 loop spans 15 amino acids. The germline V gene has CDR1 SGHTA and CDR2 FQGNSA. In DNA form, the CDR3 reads TGTGCCAGCAGCTTAGCTAGCGTACGTTCTGGCGAGCAGTACTTC. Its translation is CASSLASVRSGEQYF.

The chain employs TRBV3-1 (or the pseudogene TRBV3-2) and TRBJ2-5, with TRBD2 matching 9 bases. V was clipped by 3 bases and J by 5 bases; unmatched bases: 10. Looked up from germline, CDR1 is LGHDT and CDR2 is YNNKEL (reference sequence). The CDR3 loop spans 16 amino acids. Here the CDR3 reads CASSHLAGGPGETQYF. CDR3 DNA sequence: TGTGCCAGCAGCCATTTGGCGGGAGGGCCTGGGGAGACCCAGTACTTC.

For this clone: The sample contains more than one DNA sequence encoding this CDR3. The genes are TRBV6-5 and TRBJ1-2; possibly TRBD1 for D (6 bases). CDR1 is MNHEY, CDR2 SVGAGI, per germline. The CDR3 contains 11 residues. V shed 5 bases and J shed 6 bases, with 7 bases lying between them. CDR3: CASSNRDGYTF. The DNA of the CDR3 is TGTGCCAGCAGTAACAGGGATGGCTACACCTTC.

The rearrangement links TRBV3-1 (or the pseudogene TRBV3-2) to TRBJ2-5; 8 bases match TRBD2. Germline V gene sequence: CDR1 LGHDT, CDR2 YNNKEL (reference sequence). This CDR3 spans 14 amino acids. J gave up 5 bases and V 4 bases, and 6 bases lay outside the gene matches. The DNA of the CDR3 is TGTGCCAGCAGCCTTCGGGGGGGCTTTGAGACCCAGTACTTC. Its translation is CASSLRGGFETQYF.

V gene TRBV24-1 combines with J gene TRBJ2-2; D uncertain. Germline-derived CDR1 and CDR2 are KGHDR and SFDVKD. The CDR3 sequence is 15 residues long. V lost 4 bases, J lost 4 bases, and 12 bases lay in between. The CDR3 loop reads CATSDSRHPTGELFF. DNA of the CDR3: TGTGCCACCAGTGACTCCCGACACCCCACCGGGGAGCTGTTTTTT.

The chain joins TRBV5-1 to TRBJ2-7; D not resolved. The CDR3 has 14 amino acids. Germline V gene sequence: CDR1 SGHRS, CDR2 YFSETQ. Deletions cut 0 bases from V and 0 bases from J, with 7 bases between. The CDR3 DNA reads TGCGCCAGCAGCTTGGAACGGAGCTCCTACGAGCAGTACTTC. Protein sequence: CASSLERSSYEQYF. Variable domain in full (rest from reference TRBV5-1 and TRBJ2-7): KAGVTQTPRYLIKTRGQQVTLSCSPISGHRSVSWYQQTPGQGLQFLFEYFSETQRNKGNFPGRFSGRQFSNSRSEMNVSTLELGDSALYLCASSLERSSYEQYFGPGTRLTVT.

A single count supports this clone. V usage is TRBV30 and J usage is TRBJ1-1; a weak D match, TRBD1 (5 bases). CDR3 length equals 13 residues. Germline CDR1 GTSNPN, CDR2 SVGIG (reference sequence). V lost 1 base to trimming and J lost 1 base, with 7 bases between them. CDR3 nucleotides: TGTGCCTGGAGTGCCGACAGGAACACTGAAGCTTTCTTT. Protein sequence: CAWSADRNTEAFF.

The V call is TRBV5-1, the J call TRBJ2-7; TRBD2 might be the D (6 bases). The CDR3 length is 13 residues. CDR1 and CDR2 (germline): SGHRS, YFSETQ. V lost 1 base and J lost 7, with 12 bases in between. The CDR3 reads CASSLLWGDEQYF. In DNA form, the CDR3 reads TGCGCCAGCAGCTTGCTTTGGGGGGATGAGCAGTACTTC. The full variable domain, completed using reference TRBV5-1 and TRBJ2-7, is KAGVTQTPRYLIKTRGQQVTLSCSPISGHRSVSWYQQTPGQGLQFLFEYFSETQRNKGNFPGRFSGRQFSNSRSEMNVSTLELGDSALYLCASSLLWGDEQYFGPGTRLTVT.

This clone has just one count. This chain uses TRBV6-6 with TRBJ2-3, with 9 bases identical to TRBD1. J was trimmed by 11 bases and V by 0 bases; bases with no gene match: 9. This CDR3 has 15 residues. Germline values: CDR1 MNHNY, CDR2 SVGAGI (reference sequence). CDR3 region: CASSYSGTGMEGQYF. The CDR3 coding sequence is TGTGCCAGCAGTTACTCAGGGACAGGGATGGAAGGGCAGTATTTT.

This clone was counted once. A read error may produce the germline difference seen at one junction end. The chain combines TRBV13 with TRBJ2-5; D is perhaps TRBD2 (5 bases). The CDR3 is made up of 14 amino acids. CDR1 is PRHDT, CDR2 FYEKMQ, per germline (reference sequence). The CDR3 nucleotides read TGTGCCAGCAGCCCCCGAAGAAACCTAGGGAGATCGAACTTC. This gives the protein CASSPRRNLGRSNF.

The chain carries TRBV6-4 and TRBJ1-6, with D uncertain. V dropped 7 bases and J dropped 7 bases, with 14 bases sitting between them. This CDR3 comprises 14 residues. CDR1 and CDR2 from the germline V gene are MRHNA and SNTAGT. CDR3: CASKATQRNSPLHF. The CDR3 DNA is TGTGCCAGCAAGGCTACTCAGAGGAATTCACCCCTCCACTTT.